The 20 T cell receptor beta chains below all came from one sample that was sequenced in a study of spatial heterogeneity in lung cancer. TCRdb reprocessed the 5' RACE reads via MiXCR and lists one record per CDR3 protein. The sample shows tens of thousands of distinct CDR3 sequences, around 12% of them seen only once. Time point specified: sample taken at primary tumor resection. Extraction of whole RNA from tumor, nontumor lung or frozen PBMC preceded unsorted sequencing. The sample consisted of PBMCs, taken at surgery. The source is a male donor with early-stage non-small cell lung cancer.

This clonotype has just a few counts. This chain joins TRBV29-1 and TRBJ2-5, with D perhaps TRBD1 (6 bases). This CDR3 has 14 residues. Germline CDR1 is SQVTM and CDR2 is ANQGSEA. The V gene lost 5 bases and the J gene lost 1 base, with 14 bases spanning the gap. CDR3 residues: CSVLIWTAQETQYF. The CDR3 DNA sequence: TGCAGCGTTCTAATTTGGACAGCCCAAGAGACCCAGTACTTC.

The CDR3 coding sequence is TGTGCCAGCACACCGGACCTTCGGGATAATTCACCCCTCCACTTT. Its translation is CASTPDLRDNSPLHF. The rearrangement links TRBV6-2 or TRBV6-3 to TRBJ1-6; D is undetermined. Germline-derived CDR1 and CDR2 are MNHEY and SVGEGT. The CDR3 extends over 15 amino acids. Trimming removed 7 bases from V and 5 bases from J, with 15 bases in between.

This sequence joins TRBV2 and TRBJ2-7; perhaps D is TRBD1 or TRBD2 (5 bases each). Trimming took 2 bases from V and 7 from J, leaving 9 bases between them. This CDR3 has 12 amino acids. The germline gives CDR1 SNHLY, CDR2 FYNNEI. In DNA form, the CDR3 reads TGTGCCAGCAGTGAATTTGGGGGAGAGCAGTACTTC. This translates into CASSEFGGEQYF.

This clonotype was detected a few times. V gene TRBV6-2 or TRBV6-3 combines with J gene TRBJ2-5, with TRBD2 matching 12 bases. CDR3 length equals 14 residues. Trimming cost V 5 bases and J 3 bases; bases outside gene matches: 1. The germline V gene has CDR1 MNHEY and CDR2 SVGEGT. The CDR3 DNA sequence: TGTGCCAGCAGTCCTAGCGGGAGGGAAGAGACCCAGTACTTC. Translation: CASSPSGREETQYF.

At least ten counts were recorded for this clonotype. This chain joins TRBV4-3 and TRBJ1-1; 7 bases match TRBD1. CDR1 is LGHNA, CDR2 YSLEER, per germline. This CDR3 has 14 residues. J was trimmed by 6 bases and V by 3 bases; bases with no gene match: 7. CDR3 nucleotides: TGCGCCAGCAGCCAGGAGACAGGGTGGGCTGAAGCTTTCTTT. This codes for CASSQETGWAEAFF.

This clonotype was seen many times. The chain employs TRBV12-3 or TRBV12-4 and TRBJ2-1, with TRBD1 identical over 12 bases. The CDR3 has 15 residues. The ends lost 4 bases at V and 7 bases at J; junction bases unmatched: 5. CDR3: CASSYGTGGLNEQFF. Written as DNA, the CDR3 is TGTGCCAGCAGTTACGGGACAGGGGGCCTAAATGAGCAGTTCTTC.

The J gene is TRBJ1-2, the V gene TRBV12-3 or TRBV12-4; D is unresolved. The CDR3 is 14 amino acids. V lost 2 bases, J lost 8 bases, and 15 bases lay in between. The DNA of the CDR3 is TGTGCCAGCAGTTTATCCCCGGAAGGGAGAGGCTACACCTTC. Translation: CASSLSPEGRGYTF.

The chain couples TRBV9 to TRBJ2-7; D is perhaps TRBD1 (6 bases). V was trimmed by 3 bases and J by 7 bases, leaving 17 bases between them. Per the germline V gene, CDR1 is SGDLS and CDR2 is YYNGEE. This CDR3 comprises 14 residues. The CDR3 DNA follows: TGTGCCAGCAGCGCCTGGGACACCGCGCAAGAGCAGTACTTC. It is translated as CASSAWDTAQEQYF.

The V gene is TRBV7-2, the J gene TRBJ1-2; 7 nucleotides line up with TRBD1. Germline trimming cut 0 bases from V and 5 bases from J; bases unmatched to any gene: 0. Per the germline V gene, CDR1 is SGHTA and CDR2 is FQGNSA. The CDR3 covers 13 residues. CDR3 sequence reads: CASSLAQGYGYTF. The DNA for the CDR3 is TGTGCCAGCAGCTTAGCACAGGGGTATGGCTACACCTTC.

This clonotype was detected a few times. The chain combines TRBV3-1 with TRBJ1-6; 7 bases map to TRBD1. CDR3 length equals 15 residues. CDR1 is LGHDT, CDR2 YNNKEL, per germline (reference sequence). The J segment lost 9 bases and the V segment lost 1 base, leaving 6 bases of the junction unmatched. CDR3 DNA sequence: TGTGCCAGCAGCCAAGCGGGACAGATCTCTTCACCCCTCCACTTT. This codes for CASSQAGQISSPLHF.

The V call is TRBV9, the J call TRBJ1-4; D not certain. V was pared by 0 bases and J by 4 bases, with 10 bases between. The CDR3 length is 15 residues. In germline, CDR1 is SGDLS, CDR2 YYNGEE. The CDR3 DNA follows: TGTGCCAGCAGCGTAGGATCAGAAATTAATGAAAAACTGTTTTTT. This gives the protein CASSVGSEINEKLFF.

This clonotype was detected a few times. The CDR3 loop is CASSSSWTSGGSYEQYF. DNA for the CDR3: TGTGCCAGCAGTTCTAGCTGGACTAGCGGGGGGTCCTACGAGCAGTACTTC. The chain uses TRBV6-6 and TRBJ2-7; 14 bases line up with TRBD2. From germline, CDR1 is MNHNY and CDR2 SVGAGI (reference sequence). The CDR3 has 17 amino acids. V lost 4 bases and J lost 1; bases outside the gene matches: 6.

Regarding this clonotype: Germline and junction disagree at one end, which may indicate a read error. The chain uses TRBV3-1 and TRBJ2-5; D assignment may be TRBD1 or TRBD2 (5 bases each). Germline lookup yields CDR1 LGHDT and CDR2 YNNKEL (reference sequence). CDR3 size: 15 residues. CDR3 nucleotides: TGTGCCAGCAGCCCCCGAGGGGTATCCCAAGAGACCCAGCACTTC. This sequence encodes CASSPRGVSQETQHF.

This clonotype was detected many times. This chain connects TRBV11-2 to TRBJ2-7, with TRBD2 as a possible D gene (5 bases). V dropped 3 bases and J dropped 6 bases, with 18 bases sitting between them. Germline loops: CDR1 SGHAT, CDR2 FQNNGV. The CDR3 consists of 15 residues. DNA for the CDR3: TGTGCCAGCAGCTTTCATAGTAGGACTGTAAGCGAGCAGTACTTC. This translates into CASSFHSRTVSEQYF.

This clonotype was counted a few times. The chain combines TRBV7-9 with TRBJ2-2; D gene unclear. Germline lookup yields CDR1 SEHNR and CDR2 FQNEAQ (reference sequence). CDR3 length equals 13 residues. Trimming shortened V by 6 bases and J by 1 base, and 6 bases separated the two germline ends. The CDR3 DNA reads as TGTGCCAGCAGTACAATGAACACCGGGGAGCTGTTTTTT. It is translated as CASSTMNTGELFF.

The chain joins TRBV27 to TRBJ2-2; unclear D gene. Between the trimmed V and J ends, which lost 3 bases and 5 bases, there was a span of 10 bases. The CDR3 runs 14 residues. Germline lookup yields CDR1 MNHEY and CDR2 SMNVEV (reference sequence). The chain's CDR3 is CASSFLPGTGELFF. CDR3 nucleotides: TGTGCCAGCAGTTTTCTCCCCGGGACCGGGGAGCTGTTTTTT.

The chain joins TRBV20-1 to TRBJ1-1; D remains ambiguous. Trimming shortened V by 3 bases and J by 7 bases, and 21 bases separated the two germline ends. The germline V gene encodes CDR1 DFQATT and CDR2 SNEGSKA (reference sequence). There are 15 residues in the CDR3. This CDR3 reads CSARASQVRVFEAFF. The CDR3 nucleotides read TGCAGTGCTAGGGCTAGTCAGGTGAGGGTCTTTGAAGCTTTCTTT.

This clonotype was observed a few times. The CDR3 nucleotides are TGTGCCAGCAGAACAGCGGGGGCCAGCACAGATACGCAGTATTTT. Translated, it gives CASRTAGASTDTQYF. This rearrangement joins TRBV28 to TRBJ2-3, with 8 bases lining up with TRBD2. Germline V gene lookup returns CDR1 MDHEN and CDR2 SYDVKM. The CDR3 sequence is 15 residues long. V dropped 6 bases and J dropped 0; count of bases not matched to a gene: 5.

The rearrangement joins TRBV7-8 to TRBJ1-5; the D gene is possibly TRBD1 (5 bases). There are 15 residues in the CDR3. Trimming stripped 1 base from V and 5 bases from J, with 12 bases between. Per germline, CDR1 SGHVS and CDR2 FQNEAQ. The CDR3 loop is CASSLGPGTDQPQHF. The CDR3 nucleotides are TGTGCCAGCAGCTTAGGCCCCGGGACGGATCAGCCCCAGCATTTT.

This clonotype showed up many times. This chain joins TRBV28 and TRBJ2-7; D is possibly TRBD2 (6 bases). This CDR3 is built from 14 residues. Germline CDR1 and CDR2: MDHEN and SYDVKM. V was trimmed by 3 bases and J by 4 bases, leaving 13 bases between them. The CDR3 bases are TGTGCCAGCAGTTTGGAGGGGCGCTCTTACGAGCAGTACTTC. Its translation: CASSLEGRSYEQYF.